A single sample gave rise to the 32 T cell receptor beta chains below, sequenced in a study of low-dose radiotherapy and immunotherapy resistance in tumors. TRAV- and TRBV-specific primers, spanning alpha and beta chains, primed first-strand cDNA. TCR amplification ran roughly 20 PCR cycles using constant-region and V-primer adapter primers. TCRdb processed the reads anew with MiXCR; each CDR3 protein has one entry. The sample consists of more than 50,000 distinct CDR3 sequences, about 23% of them appearing once. Time point described: after trial treatment. Treatment reported: LDRT plus nivolumab, ipilimumab, low-dose cyclophosphamide and aspirin (RACIN trial). This material consisted of PBMCs, taken after low-dose radiotherapy plus immunotherapy. The receptor source for this set is a male donor with prostate cancer.

In DNA, the CDR3 is TGTGCCAGCAGCTTGGGGCTAGCGGGAATGGGCTCCTACAATGAGCAGTTCTTC. This sequence encodes CASSLGLAGMGSYNEQFF. The chain is built from TRBV5-6 and TRBJ2-1; TRBD2 agrees at 9 bases. Per the germline V gene, CDR1 is SGHDT and CDR2 is YYEEEE. V was pared by 0 bases and J by 0 bases, with 7 bases of the junction left unmatched. This CDR3 is built from 18 residues.

This clonotype was seen ten or more times. This chain links TRBV11-3 with TRBJ2-1, with TRBD2 matching 9 bases. V lost 0 bases to trimming and J lost 4 bases; unmatched junction nucleotides: 4. Germline V gene data show CDR1 as SGHNT and CDR2 as YENEEA. This CDR3 has 16 amino acids. CDR3: CASSLDLRGGYNEQFF. As DNA, the CDR3 is TGTGCCAGCAGCTTAGATCTGCGGGGGGGGTACAATGAGCAGTTCTTC.

This clonotype was seen at least ten times. J is TRBJ2-1 and V is TRBV30, with D possibly matching TRBD2 (5 bases). This CDR3 contains 15 residues. Trimming cost V 1 base and J 0 bases, with 10 bases left between them. CDR1 is GTSNPN, CDR2 SVGIG, per germline (reference sequence). The CDR3 sequence: CAWSEGGSSYNEQFF. The CDR3 coding sequence is TGTGCCTGGAGTGAGGGTGGGAGCTCCTACAATGAGCAGTTCTTC.

This clonotype was counted at least ten times. This rearrangement joins TRBV20-1 to TRBJ1-2; TRBD1 is a possible D gene (6 bases). CDR1 DFQATT and CDR2 SNEGSKA come from the germline V gene (reference sequence). The length of the CDR3 is 12 residues. The V gene lost 3 bases and the J gene lost 8 bases, with 13 bases spanning the gap. The CDR3 DNA sequence: TGCAGTGCTAGCTGGGGGGCCCGGGGCTACACCTTC. Translated: CSASWGARGYTF.

This clonotype was detected ten times or more. The chain uses TRBV28 and TRBJ2-3; no clear D gene. Germline V CDR1 and CDR2: MDHEN, SYDVKM. V lost 3 bases, J lost 2 bases, and 15 bases lay in between. This CDR3 spans 16 amino acids. Here the CDR3 DNA reads TGTGCCAGCAGTTTTCGGCAGTCTACCACCACAGATACGCAGTATTTT. This sequence encodes CASSFRQSTTTDTQYF. Supplemented by reference TRBV28 and TRBJ2-3, the full variable domain reads DVKVTQSSRYLVKRTGEKVFLECVQDMDHENMFWYRQDPGLGLRLIYFSYDVKMKEKGDIPEGYSVSREKKERFSLILESASTNQTSMYLCASSFRQSTTTDTQYFGPGTRLTVL.

This clonotype came up a few times. Just one base apart from a much larger clone, this may be a read error. The gene calls are TRBV20-1 and TRBJ1-4, with D unclear. CDR3 length: 15 residues. The V gene's germline CDR1 is DFQATT and CDR2 SNEGSKA (reference sequence). The CDR3 spells CSARAGRSTNEKRFF. Written as DNA, the CDR3 is TGCAGTGCTAGAGCGGGCAGATCAACTAATGAAAAACGGTTTTTT.

In this sample, this clonotype turned up many times. V is TRBV5-1 and J is TRBJ2-7, with 10 bases fitting TRBD2. Germline CDR1 reads SGHRS; CDR2 reads YFSETQ. This CDR3 region has 15 residues. With V trimmed by 0 bases and J by 5 bases, 5 bases remained unmatched. CDR3 sequence (DNA): TGCGCCAGCAGCTTGGGTCCTAGCGGGGGACACGAGCAGTACTTC. Protein sequence: CASSLGPSGGHEQYF.

With respect to this clonotype: This likely reflects a read error, since a far larger clone is one base away. The rearrangement links TRBV2 to TRBJ2-7; 9 nucleotides match TRBD1. The CDR3 is 13 residues long. Trimming took 9 bases from V and 7 from J; bases not matched to a gene: 10. In germline, CDR1 is SNHLY, CDR2 FYNNEI. The CDR3 nucleotides read TGTGCCAGAAGGACAGGGGAGTACAATGAGCAGTACTTC. This sequence encodes CARRTGEYNEQYF.

At least ten counts were recorded for this clonotype. The CDR3 coding sequence is TGTGCCAGCAGCCCCCAAGTACCGAGCTCCTACGAGCAGTACTTC. This gives the protein CASSPQVPSSYEQYF. The chain employs TRBV3-1 and TRBJ2-7; no reliable D call. Germline V gene data show CDR1 as LGHDT and CDR2 as YNNKEL (reference sequence). The CDR3 has 15 residues. The V end lost 4 bases, the J end lost 0 bases, and 13 bases lay between the germline ends.

This clonotype was seen repeatedly, ten times or more. CDR3 bases: TGTGCCAGCAGCTTAGCTGGACAGGGTGGTAATTCACCCCTCCACTTT. Protein product: CASSLAGQGGNSPLHF. V gene TRBV7-6 combines with J gene TRBJ1-6; 8 nucleotides align to TRBD1. Trimming at V came to 0 bases and at J to 6 bases, leaving 4 bases not matched to a gene. The CDR3 is 16 residues long. Germline assignment: CDR1 SGHVS and CDR2 FNYEAQ.

This clonotype was seen a few times. This sequence joins TRBV10-3 and TRBJ1-2; a possible D gene is TRBD1 (5 bases). The V gene's germline CDR1 is ENHRY and CDR2 SYGVKD. V lost 10 bases and J 5 bases, leaving 17 bases between the germline ends. This CDR3 comprises 13 residues. The CDR3 loop is CATKDGGSYGYTF. CDR3 nucleotide sequence: TGTGCCACCAAGGATGGGGGAAGTTATGGCTACACCTTC.

This sequence joins TRBV4-1 and TRBJ1-4; D is ambiguous. The V end was cut by 4 bases, the J end by 4 bases, with 7 bases between. The length of the CDR3 is 13 residues. The germline CDR1 and CDR2 sequences are MGHRA and YSYEKL. CDR3 nucleotides: TGCGCCAGCAGCCCGGTAGATAATGAAAAACTGTTTTTT. Protein sequence: CASSPVDNEKLFF.

In regard to this clonotype: A read error likely explains this, since a far larger clone differs by one base. The genes are TRBV7-8 and TRBJ2-7, with 7 nucleotides matching TRBD2. J gave up 7 bases and V 2 bases, and 8 bases lay outside the gene matches. This CDR3 is built from 14 residues. Germline-derived CDR1 and CDR2 are SGHVS and FQNEAQ. DNA for the CDR3: TGTGCCAGCAGCTTAATCGTGGGAGGGGATGAGCAGTACTTC. Amino acids: CASSLIVGGDEQYF.

This clonotype was counted many times. V usage is TRBV9 and J usage is TRBJ1-2; 11 bases line up with TRBD1. The trim removed 3 bases at V and 7 bases at J, leaving 8 bases unmatched. CDR3 size: 15 residues. Germline V lookup: CDR1 SGDLS, CDR2 YYNGEE. The CDR3 region is CASSATDRGLGGYTF. The CDR3 bases are TGTGCCAGCAGCGCAACGGACAGGGGGCTCGGTGGCTACACCTTC.

This clonotype was counted at least ten times. The CDR3 is CASSVAGGYNEQFF. The DNA of the CDR3 is TGTGCCAGTAGTGTAGCGGGAGGTTACAATGAGCAGTTCTTC. The chain carries TRBV19 and TRBJ2-1, with 10 bases identical to TRBD2. The CDR3 runs 14 residues. Germline trimming cut 5 bases from V and 4 bases from J; bases unmatched to any gene: 2. Germline assignment: CDR1 LNHDA and CDR2 SQIVND (reference sequence).

This clonotype was detected ten times or more. The rearrangement uses TRBV29-1 and TRBJ1-1; no definite D call. Trimming removed 2 bases at V and 1 base at J, with 11 bases between. The CDR3 runs 14 residues. Germline CDR1 reads SQVTM; CDR2 reads ANQGSEA. In nucleotides, the CDR3 is TGCAGCGTTGAATTTCTGGTTGAGAACACTGAAGCTTTCTTT. It specifies CSVEFLVENTEAFF.

The J gene is TRBJ2-4, the V gene TRBV20-1, with 8 positions matching TRBD1. CDR3 length equals 16 residues. The V gene's germline CDR1 is DFQATT and CDR2 SNEGSKA (reference sequence). V dropped 5 bases and J dropped 0; count of bases not matched to a gene: 9. DNA of the CDR3: TGCAGTGCTCAGGACCTCAGGGGGCCAGCCAAAAACATTCAGTACTTC. It specifies CSAQDLRGPAKNIQYF.

The table lists this clonotype with many counts. This chain links TRBV12-3 or TRBV12-4 with TRBJ2-3; D call uncertain. V shed 7 bases and J shed 1 base, with 15 bases lying between them. The CDR3 has 15 amino acids. CDR3 DNA: TGTGCCAGCACCCCGCGTGGCAGTCGCACAGATACGCAGTATTTT. It translates to CASTPRGSRTDTQYF.

This clonotype has ten or more counts. The chain uses TRBV7-3 and TRBJ2-1; tentative D call: TRBD2 (6 bases). The CDR3 totals 15 residues. V was trimmed by 6 bases and J by 9 bases, leaving 21 bases between them. Germline CDR1 reads SGHTA; CDR2 reads FQGTGA. The CDR3 protein is CASSPGTYSSSEQFF. CDR3 sequence (DNA): TGTGCCAGCAGTCCAGGGACTTATTCATCCAGTGAGCAGTTCTTC.

At least ten counts were recorded for this clonotype. This sequence joins TRBV5-1 and TRBJ2-7; 9 bases are shared with TRBD2. The CDR3 is 16 residues long. J lost 3 bases, V lost 0 bases, and 7 bases had no gene match. The V gene's germline CDR1 is SGHRS and CDR2 YFSETQ. CDR3 DNA sequence: TGCGCCAGCAGCTTGGCCGCTAGCGGGGACCTCTACGAGCAGTACTTC. Protein product: CASSLAASGDLYEQYF.

This clonotype has at least ten counts. This sequence joins TRBV5-1 and TRBJ1-4; D not certain. Germline-derived CDR1 and CDR2 are SGHRS and YFSETQ. The CDR3 extends over 14 amino acids. V was pared by 6 bases and J by 7 bases, with 16 bases between. CDR3 DNA: TGCGCCAGCAAAGTGGGATCATCGGTTGAAAAACTGTTTTTT. Protein sequence: CASKVGSSVEKLFF.

This clonotype was seen at least ten times. The chain carries TRBV29-1 and TRBJ2-7; tentatively, D is TRBD2 (10 bases). CDR1 is SQVTM and CDR2 is ANQGSEA in the germline V gene. Trimming cost V 6 bases and J 6 bases, with 24 bases left between them. The CDR3 contains 15 residues. This CDR3 is CSVSAGGGQGSEQYF. The CDR3 DNA reads as TGCAGCGTCTCAGCGGGGGGGGGACAGGGTAGCGAGCAGTACTTC.

Note on this clonotype: A read error is likely here: a far larger clone is one base away. The chain joins TRBV29-1 to TRBJ2-1, with D hard to call. Germline lookup yields CDR1 SQVTM and CDR2 ANQGSEA. The CDR3 covers 12 residues. In DNA, the CDR3 is TGCGTCCTCAGGCCCAGACCCTACGAGCAGTTCTTC. This encodes CVLRPRPYEQFF.

To note about this clonotype: A far larger clone is only one base removed, so a read error is likely. This chain joins TRBV11-3 and TRBJ2-7, with no clear D. Germline loops: CDR1 SGHNT, CDR2 YENEEA. With 1 base removed from V and 2 bases from J, the gap between germline ends came to 12 bases. This CDR3 is built from 15 residues. CDR3 bases: TGTGCCAGCAGCTTAGTTAACGTCGAGCCCTACGAGCAGTACTTC. Translating gives CASSLVNVEPYEQYF. Together with reference TRBV11-3 and TRBJ2-7, the CDR3 gives the full variable domain: EAGVVQSPRYKIIEKKQPVAFWCNPISGHNTLYWYLQNLGQGPELLIRYENEEAVDDSQLPKDRFSAERLKGVDSTLKIQPAELGDSAVYLCASSLVNVEPYEQYFGPGTRLTVT.

This clonotype was seen many times. This rearrangement joins TRBV11-2 to TRBJ2-6; D possibly corresponds to TRBD2 (5 bases). This CDR3 contains 14 residues. Per germline, CDR1 SGHAT and CDR2 FQNNGV. Trimming cost V 4 bases and J 8 bases, with 12 bases left between them. The CDR3 region is CASSSAGVTNVLTF. In DNA form, the CDR3 reads TGTGCCAGCAGCTCTGCCGGGGTTACCAACGTCCTGACTTTC.

In its sample, this clonotype was seen many times. The chain employs TRBV20-1 and TRBJ2-5, with TRBD2 identical over 9 bases. The CDR3 is made up of 15 amino acids. In germline, CDR1 is DFQATT, CDR2 SNEGSKA (reference sequence). The CDR3 sequence is CSVEPGPSGIETQYF. The DNA for the CDR3 is TGCAGCGTGGAGCCCGGTCCTAGCGGGATAGAGACCCAGTACTTC.

This clonotype was recorded at least ten times. The chain joins TRBV7-2 to TRBJ2-7; no clear D. This CDR3 comprises 14 residues. Trimming took off 5 bases at V and 0 bases at J, with 11 bases between the two ends. The germline CDR1 and CDR2 sequences are SGHTA and FQGNSA. The CDR3 region is CASSQAANSYEQYF. Written as DNA, the CDR3 is TGTGCCAGCAGCCAGGCCGCTAACTCCTACGAGCAGTACTTC.

This clonotype showed up many times. V and J are TRBV3-1 and TRBJ2-3; 10 nucleotides line up with TRBD2. Trimming took 3 bases from V and 5 from J; bases not matched to a gene: 8. Germline CDR1 LGHDT, CDR2 YNNKEL (reference sequence). CDR3 length equals 16 residues. CDR3 sequence (DNA): TGTGCCAGCAGCCAGATGAGCGGGGGGGCCTTAGATACGCAGTATTTT. Its protein product is CASSQMSGGALDTQYF.

This clonotype was seen ten or more times. V usage is TRBV28 and J usage is TRBJ2-1, with 13 bases that match TRBD2. V shed 2 bases and J 9 bases; nucleotides not matched to a gene: 13. Germline assignment: CDR1 MDHEN and CDR2 SYDVKM. The length of the CDR3 is 18 residues. For the CDR3, the DNA is TGTGCCAGCAGTTTAGTTACCGGGACTAGCGGGATGGGGGTTGAGCAGTTCTTC. This gives the protein CASSLVTGTSGMGVEQFF.

This clonotype was seen ten or more times. The rearrangement links TRBV6-6 to TRBJ1-1, with D maybe TRBD1 (5 bases). CDR1 MNHNY and CDR2 SVGAGI come from the germline V gene (reference sequence). Trimming left V 5 bases short and J 3 bases short, with 16 bases between. The CDR3 totals 15 residues. This chain's CDR3 is CASSQPQGGDTEAFF. CDR3 DNA sequence: TGTGCCAGCAGTCAACCGCAGGGAGGAGACACTGAAGCTTTCTTT.

This clonotype was observed many times. The rearrangement uses TRBV12-3 or TRBV12-4 and TRBJ2-7; either TRBD1 or TRBD2 may fit D (5 bases each). This CDR3 region has 13 residues. Trimming left V 5 bases short and J 5 bases short, with 13 bases between. The CDR3 DNA sequence: TGTGCCAGCAGTGGCCGGGGCCGGCACGAGCAGTACTTC. Translating gives CASSGRGRHEQYF.

A remark on this clonotype: An end of the junction does not agree with germline; a read error may underlie this. The chain links TRBV6-4 to TRBJ2-2, with 9 bases lining up with TRBD2. Germline values: CDR1 MRHNA, CDR2 SNTAGT. This CDR3 contains 15 residues. CDR3 DNA: TGTGCCAGCGGTGAAAGCGGGGGGAACGCCGGGGAGCTGTTTTTT. It yields the protein CASGESGGNAGELFF.